Listed below are T cell receptor beta chains from one sample, sequenced in a study of regulatory T cells in long-lasting Graves disease. TCRdb reprocessed the multiplex PCR reads with MiXCR, giving one entry per CDR3 protein. The table includes roughly 400,000 distinct CDR3 sequences, approximately 15% detected once. Separately, the same data were catalogued under a study of T cells in Graves' hyperthyroidism and ophthalmopathy.

The sequences come from peripheral blood mononuclear cells (PBMCs), collected at new diagnosis, from a patient treated with antithyroid drugs. These TCRs come from a middle-aged woman with Graves disease. The CDR3 runs from the conserved cysteine through the conserved F or W. D genes are given only for firm matches. Expanded clones get a size class; other rows say once, few or many, or leave the size out.

j_call d_call clone_size v_call cdr3_aa cdr3_nt
TRBJ2-3 - few TRBV15 CATSRDLGLQDTQYF TGTGCCACCAGCAGAGATTTAGGGTTACAAGATACGCAGTATTTT
TRBJ2-7 - many TRBV27 CASSYGQTYEQYF TGTGCCAGCAGTTACGGACAGACCTACGAGCAGTACTTC
TRBJ2-2 - many TRBV7-3 CASSSGFKHRTGELFF TGTGCCAGCAGCTCAGGGTTTAAGCACAGAACCGGGGAGCTGTTTTTT
TRBJ2-5 TRBD1 many TRBV7-2 CASSPDRVAETQYF TGTGCCAGCAGCCCGGACAGGGTCGCCGAGACCCAGTACTTC
TRBJ2-5 - - TRBV20-1 CSASLTFGKETQYF TGCAGTGCTAGTTTGACTTTTGGGAAAGAGACCCAGTACTTC
TRBJ2-7 TRBD1 many TRBV5-1 CASSLGGTGGEQYF TGCGCCAGCAGTCTTGGGGGGACAGGCGGCGAGCAGTACTTC
TRBJ1-6 TRBD1 many TRBV7-9 CASTGTGISPLHF TGTGCCAGCACCGGGACAGGGATTTCACCCCTCCACTTT
TRBJ2-7 TRBD2 many TRBV29-1 CSVGTSGRVAYEQYF TGCAGCGTAGGGACTAGCGGGAGGGTCGCCTACGAGCAGTACTTC
TRBJ1-1 - few TRBV10-3 CAISAGLTEAFF TGTGCCATCAGTGCAGGGTTAACTGAAGCTTTCTTT
TRBJ2-1 - many TRBV11-3 CASKPEGSYNEQFF TGTGCCAGCAAGCCGGAGGGGTCCTACAATGAGCAGTTCTTC
TRBJ2-3 TRBD2 many TRBV28 CASNLRTSGGTDTQYF TGTGCCAGCAACCTAAGGACTAGCGGAGGCACAGATACGCAGTATTTT
TRBJ1-4 - - TRBV18 CASSPPRGGELFF TGTGCCAGCTCACCTCCTCGAGGGGGTGAACTGTTTTTT
TRBJ2-7 TRBD1 - TRBV7-6 CASSLAYAGTGDPEQYF TGTGCCAGCAGCTTAGCCTACGCCGGGACAGGGGACCCCGAGCAGTACTTC
TRBJ2-7 - many TRBV6-1 CASSDPPGYEQYF TGTGCCAGCAGTGACCCACCGGGCTACGAGCAGTACTTC
TRBJ1-2 - many TRBV10-3 CAISESQGYGYTF TGTGCCATCAGTGAGTCCCAGGGCTATGGCTACACCTTC
TRBJ2-3 - many TRBV12-3/TRBV12-4 CASRMGVDTQYF TGTGCCAGCAGAATGGGGGTGGATACGCAGTATTTT
TRBJ1-6 - - TRBV4-1 CASSQGPNNSPLHF TGCGCCAGCAGCCAGGGACCGAATAATTCACCCCTCCACTTT
TRBJ2-4 - few TRBV14 CASSQDLAVQNIQYF TGTGCCAGCAGCCAAGATTTGGCAGTCCAAAACATTCAGTACTTC
TRBJ2-6 - few TRBV20-1 CSATHTRGLGANVLTF TGCAGTGCAACCCACACAAGGGGCCTTGGGGCCAACGTCCTGACTTTC
TRBJ2-1 TRBD1 many TRBV7-6 CASSSPLTGDNEQFF TGTGCCAGCAGCTCCCCCCTGACAGGGGACAATGAGCAGTTCTTC
TRBJ2-7 TRBD2 - TRBV5-1 CASNPLPQTSGTHEQYF TGCGCCAGCAACCCTCTACCCCAGACTAGCGGCACCCACGAGCAGTACTTC
TRBJ2-2 TRBD2 many TRBV19 CASSLAGVSGELFF TGTGCCAGTAGCCTAGCGGGAGTCTCCGGGGAACTGTTTTTT
TRBJ2-2 TRBD2 many TRBV7-9 CASSGTPGLAGPSANTGELFF TGTGCCAGCAGCGGGACACCGGGACTAGCGGGACCTAGCGCGAACACCGGGGAGCTGTTTTTT
TRBJ1-6 - many TRBV28 CASSSGTHDNSPLHF TGTGCCAGCAGTAGCGGGACGCATGATAATTCACCCCTCCACTTT
TRBJ2-3 - few TRBV7-3 CASSPGYRTDTQYF TGTGCCAGCAGCCCGGGGTATCGCACAGATACGCAGTATTTT
TRBJ1-2 - few TRBV27 CASSPSSPIRQVAYGYTF TGTGCCAGCAGTCCCTCATCTCCTATCCGACAGGTCGCTTATGGCTACACCTTC
TRBJ2-5 TRBD2 many TRBV12-3/TRBV12-4 CATPPQLGLAGVVVRETQYF TGTGCCACCCCGCCTCAGTTAGGACTAGCGGGAGTAGTGGTGCGAGAGACCCAGTACTTC